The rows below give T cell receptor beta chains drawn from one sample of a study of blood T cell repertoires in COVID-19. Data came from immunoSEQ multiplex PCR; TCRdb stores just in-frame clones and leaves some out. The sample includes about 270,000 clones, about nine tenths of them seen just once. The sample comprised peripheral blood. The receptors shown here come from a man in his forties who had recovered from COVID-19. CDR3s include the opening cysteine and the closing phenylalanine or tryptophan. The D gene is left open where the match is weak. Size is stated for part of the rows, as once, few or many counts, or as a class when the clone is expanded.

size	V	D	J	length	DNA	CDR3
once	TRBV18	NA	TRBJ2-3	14	TGTGCCAGCTCGGCCTTAGGGGGCACAGATACGCAGTATTTT	CASSALGGTDTQYF
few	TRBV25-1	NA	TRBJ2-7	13	TGTGCCTCGAATCGACCAGGGGCACCCGAGCAGTACTTC	CASNRPGAPEQYF
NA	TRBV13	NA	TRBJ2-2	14	TGTGCCAGCAGCATCACAGGGAACGCCGGGGAGCTGTTTTTT	CASSITGNAGELFF
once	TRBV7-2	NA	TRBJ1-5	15	TGTGCCAGCAAGCTTGACAGGTCTGCAAATCAGCCCCAGCATTTT	CASKLDRSANQPQHF
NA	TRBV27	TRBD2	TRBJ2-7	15	TGTGCCAGCAGTTGGAGGACTAGCGGGAGGCACGAGCAGTACTTC	CASSWRTSGRHEQYF
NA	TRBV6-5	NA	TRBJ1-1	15	TGTGCCAGCAAACTCGGGCAGGGGCCGAACACTGAAGCTTTCTTT	CASKLGQGPNTEAFF
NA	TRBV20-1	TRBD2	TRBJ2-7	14	TGCAGTGCTAGTGCACTAGCGGGGGGGCGCGAGCAGTACTTC	CSASALAGGREQYF
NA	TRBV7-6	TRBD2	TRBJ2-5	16	TGTGCCAGCAGCTTAGAGCCACCCGGGGGGGGAGAGACCCAGTACTTC	CASSLEPPGGGETQYF
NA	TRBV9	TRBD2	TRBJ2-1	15	TGTGCCAGCAGCTCCCGACTAGCGACTTACAATGAGCAGTTCTTC	CASSSRLATYNEQFF
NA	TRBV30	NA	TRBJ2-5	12	TGTGCCTGCGGACCACAGCAGGAGACCCAGTACTTC	CACGPQQETQYF
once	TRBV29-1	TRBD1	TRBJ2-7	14	TGCAGCGTTGGGGGGACAGGGGTTGTCAACGAGCAGTACTTC	CSVGGTGVVNEQYF
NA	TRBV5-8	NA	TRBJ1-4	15	TGTGCCAGCAGAAGACCGGGACACCTTGATGAAAAACTGTTTTTT	CASRRPGHLDEKLFF
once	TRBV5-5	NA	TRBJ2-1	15	TGTGCCAGCAGCCTCGGGCTCTTGCGGGGAGGTGAGCAGTTCTTC	CASSLGLLRGGEQFF
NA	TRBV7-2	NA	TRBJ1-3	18	TGTGCCAGCAGCGAAGGGTGGAGGAGCATTGTACCCGGAAACACCATATATTTT	CASSEGWRSIVPGNTIYF
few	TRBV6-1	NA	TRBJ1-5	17	TGTGCCAGCAGTGGAAAGATTGCGGGGGCGAGCAATCAGCCCCAGCATTTT	CASSGKIAGASNQPQHF
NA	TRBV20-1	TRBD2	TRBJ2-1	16	TGCAGTGCTAGTCCCGCGGGGGGGTTCCCGGGCAATGAGCAGTTCTTC	CSASPAGGFPGNEQFF
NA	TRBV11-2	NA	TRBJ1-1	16	TGTGCCAGCAGCTTCCGCGGACAGCACATGAACACTGAAGCTTTCTTT	CASSFRGQHMNTEAFF
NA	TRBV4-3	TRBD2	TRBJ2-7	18	TGCGCCAGCAGCCAAGACCCAGCCGGGACTAGCGGATCCTACGAGCAGTACTTC	CASSQDPAGTSGSYEQYF
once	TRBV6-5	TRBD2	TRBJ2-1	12	TGTGCCAGCGGACTAGCAAGCAATGAGCAGTTCTTC	CASGLASNEQFF
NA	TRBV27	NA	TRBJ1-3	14	TGTGCCAGCAGCCGGGGGGGGTATGGAAACACCATATATTTT	CASSRGGYGNTIYF
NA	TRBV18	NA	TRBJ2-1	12	TGTGCCAGCTCAGTAGTTCTCTATGAGCAGTTCTTC	CASSVVLYEQFF
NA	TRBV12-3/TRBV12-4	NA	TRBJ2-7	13	TGTGCCAGCAGCCCCCGGGGGTGGGGAGAGCAGTACTTC	CASSPRGWGEQYF
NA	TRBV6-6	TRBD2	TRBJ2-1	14	TGTGCCAGCAGTTACTCGGGGAGGGCCAATGAGCAGTTCTTC	CASSYSGRANEQFF
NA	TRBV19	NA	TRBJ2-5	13	TGTGCCAGTACCCCGGGTTACCAAGAGACCCAGTACTTC	CASTPGYQETQYF
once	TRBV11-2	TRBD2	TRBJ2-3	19	TGTGCCAGCAGCGGGCCGACTAGCGGGGGGGCAAGCGGCACAGATACGCAGTATTTT	CASSGPTSGGASGTDTQYF
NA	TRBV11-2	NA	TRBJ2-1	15	TGTGCCAGCAGCTTCGGTGGGGGCCCGTACAATGAGCAGTTCTTC	CASSFGGGPYNEQFF
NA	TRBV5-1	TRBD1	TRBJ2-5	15	TGCGCCAGCAGCGACGACAGGGGCAAAGGAGAGACCCAGTACTTC	CASSDDRGKGETQYF
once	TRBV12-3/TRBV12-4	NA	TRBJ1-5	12	TGTGCCAGCAGCAAGGGGGATCAGCCCCAGCATTTT	CASSKGDQPQHF
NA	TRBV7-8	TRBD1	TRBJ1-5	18	TGTGCCAGCAGCTTAGTAGGTATAGGACAGGGACGAGTTCAGCCCCAGCATTTT	CASSLVGIGQGRVQPQHF
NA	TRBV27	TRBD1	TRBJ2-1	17	TGTGCGACAGGGGGTCAGGGACGTACAATGGCGTACAATGAGCAGTTCTTC	CATGGQGRTMAYNEQFF
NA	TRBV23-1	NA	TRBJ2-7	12	TGCGCCAGCAGTCAATCTCGAGCAGGGTGGCACTTC	CASSQSRAGWHF
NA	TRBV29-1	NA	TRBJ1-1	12	TGCAGCGTTGCGGGGGACTCGGCTGAAGCTTTCTTT	CSVAGDSAEAFF
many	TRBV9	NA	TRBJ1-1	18	TGTGCCAGCAGCGTAGGTAGGGGGGGACTCAGGCGTGACACTGAAGCTTTCTTT	CASSVGRGGLRRDTEAFF
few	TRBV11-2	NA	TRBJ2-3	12	TGTGCCAGCAGACACAGAGTCGTGCGGCAGTATTTT	CASRHRVVRQYF
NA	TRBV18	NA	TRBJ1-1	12	TGTGCCAGCTCGTGGGGAGACACTGAAGCTTTCTTT	CASSWGDTEAFF
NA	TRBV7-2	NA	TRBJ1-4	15	TGTGCCAGCAGTCTCCGGGGGGTTCGGGATGAAAAACTGTTTTTT	CASSLRGVRDEKLFF
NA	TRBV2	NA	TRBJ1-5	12	TGTGCCAGCAGTGTAGAAAATCAGCCCCAGCATTTT	CASSVENQPQHF
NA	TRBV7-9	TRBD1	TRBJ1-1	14	TGTGCCAGCAGCCCAGGGGGCGCATCGACTGAAGCTTTCTTT	CASSPGGASTEAFF
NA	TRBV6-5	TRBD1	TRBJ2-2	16	TGTGCCAGCAGTTACTCGGGCAGGGGGATCCCCGGGGAGCTGTTTTTT	CASSYSGRGIPGELFF
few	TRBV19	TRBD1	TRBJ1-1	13	TGTGCCAGTAGTATAGCAGGGGGCCGAGAAGCTTTCTTT	CASSIAGGREAFF
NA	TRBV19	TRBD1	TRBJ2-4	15	TGTGCCAGTAGTATCCCCGGGACAGGGATGGACATTCAGTACTTC	CASSIPGTGMDIQYF
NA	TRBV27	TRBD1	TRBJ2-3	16	TGTGCCAGCAGTTTTATCAGGACAGGGCGCACAGATACGCAGTATTTT	CASSFIRTGRTDTQYF
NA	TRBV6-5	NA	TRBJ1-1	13	TGTGCCAGCACCAGACAGATGAACACTGAAGCTTTCTTT	CASTRQMNTEAFF
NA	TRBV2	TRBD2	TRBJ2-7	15	TGTGCCAGCAGTGGATCGGGAGGAGGAGGGTACGAGCAGTACTTC	CASSGSGGGGYEQYF
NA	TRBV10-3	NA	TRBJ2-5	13	TGTGCCCATAGCAGTGTGAGGCAAGAGACCCAGTACTTC	CAHSSVRQETQYF
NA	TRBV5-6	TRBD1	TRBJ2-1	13	TGTGCCAGCAGCCCGGGACAGGGTCATGAGCAGTTCTTC	CASSPGQGHEQFF
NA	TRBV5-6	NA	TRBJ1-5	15	TGTGCCAGCAGCTTGGACGGAGGGTACGATCAGCCCCAGCATTTT	CASSLDGGYDQPQHF
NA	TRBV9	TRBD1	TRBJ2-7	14	TGTGCCAGCAGCCGACAGGGTACCCCCGACGAGCAGTACTTC	CASSRQGTPDEQYF
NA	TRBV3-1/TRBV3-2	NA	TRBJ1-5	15	TGTGCCAGCAGCCACTCGACAGGTGCCAATCAGCCCCAGCATTTT	CASSHSTGANQPQHF
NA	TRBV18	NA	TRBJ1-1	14	TGTGCCAGCTCACCACTGGGACAATTGAGTGAAGCTTTCTTT	CASSPLGQLSEAFF
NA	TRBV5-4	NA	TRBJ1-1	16	TGTGCCAGCAGCCGTGGGGACCGGGGGGCAGGAACTGAAGCTTTCTTT	CASSRGDRGAGTEAFF
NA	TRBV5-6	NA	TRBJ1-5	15	TGTGCCAGCAGCTTGGGTTCTCACGCGGCTCAGCCCCAGCATTTT	CASSLGSHAAQPQHF
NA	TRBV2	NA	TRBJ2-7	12	TGTGCCAGCAGTGTTGAGGGCTACGAGCAGTACTTC	CASSVEGYEQYF